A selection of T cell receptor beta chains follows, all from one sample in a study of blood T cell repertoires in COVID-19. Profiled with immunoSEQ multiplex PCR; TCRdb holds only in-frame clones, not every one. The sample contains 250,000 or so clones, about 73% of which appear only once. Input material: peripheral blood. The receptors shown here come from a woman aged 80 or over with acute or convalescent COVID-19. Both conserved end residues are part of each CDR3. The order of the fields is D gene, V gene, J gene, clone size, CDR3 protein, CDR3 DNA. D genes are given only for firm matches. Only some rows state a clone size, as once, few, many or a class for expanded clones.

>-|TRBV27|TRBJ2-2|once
CASSISGNTGELFF
TGTGCCAGCAGTATTAGCGGGAACACCGGGGAGCTGTTTTTT
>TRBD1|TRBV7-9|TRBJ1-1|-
CASSSRTGGTEAFF
TGTGCCAGCAGCAGCCGGACAGGGGGCACTGAAGCTTTCTTT
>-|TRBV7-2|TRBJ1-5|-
CASSLGHRDQPQHF
TGTGCCAGCAGCTTAGGGCACAGAGATCAGCCCCAGCATTTT
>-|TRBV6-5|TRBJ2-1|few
CASSIGQYNEQFF
TGTGCCAGCAGTATCGGACAGTACAATGAGCAGTTCTTC
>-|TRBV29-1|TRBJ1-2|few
CSVEPRARTSYYGYTF
TGCAGCGTCGAACCCAGGGCCCGGACATCCTACTATGGCTACACCTTC
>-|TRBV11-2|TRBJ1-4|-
CASSLAAGWSNEKLFF
TGTGCCAGCAGCTTAGCGGCGGGCTGGAGTAATGAAAAACTGTTTTTT
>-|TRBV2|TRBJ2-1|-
CASVPDSGYNEQFF
TGTGCCAGCGTCCCCGACAGTGGATACAATGAGCAGTTCTTC
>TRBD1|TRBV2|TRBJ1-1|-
CASSRTGFTEAFF
TGTGCCAGCAGTAGGACAGGGTTTACTGAAGCTTTCTTT
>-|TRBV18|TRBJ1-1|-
CASSLTQNTEAFF
TGTGCCAGCTCACTCACACAGAACACTGAAGCTTTCTTT
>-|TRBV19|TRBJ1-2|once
CASSRQGSGNYGYTF
TGTGCCAGTAGTCGTCAGGGGAGCGGCAACTATGGCTACACCTTC
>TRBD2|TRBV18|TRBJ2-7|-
CASSKLAQGLADVYEQYF
TGTGCCAGCTCAAAATTGGCCCAGGGACTAGCGGATGTCTACGAGCAGTACTTC
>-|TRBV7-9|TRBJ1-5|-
CASSLSGDRQPQHF
TGTGCCAGCAGCTTATCCGGAGACCGGCAGCCCCAGCATTTT
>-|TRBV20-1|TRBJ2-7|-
CSASKGLAPSYEQYF
TGCAGTGCTAGTAAGGGCCTAGCGCCCTCCTACGAGCAGTACTTC
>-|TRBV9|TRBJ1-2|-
CASSVVQNYGYTF
TGTGCCAGCAGCGTTGTACAGAACTATGGCTACACCTTC
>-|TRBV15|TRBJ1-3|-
CATSRGGQGNTIYF
TGTGCCACCAGCAGAGGCGGACAGGGAAACACCATATATTTT
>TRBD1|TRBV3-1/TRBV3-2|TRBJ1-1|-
CASRDGTGIGAFF
TGTGCCAGCAGGGATGGGACAGGGATCGGAGCTTTCTTT
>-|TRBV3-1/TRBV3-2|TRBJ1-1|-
CASSRGQNTEAFF
TGTGCCAGCAGTCGCGGACAGAACACTGAAGCTTTCTTT
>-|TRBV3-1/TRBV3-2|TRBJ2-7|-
CASSARTNYEQYF
TGTGCCAGCAGCGCACGGACTAATTACGAGCAGTACTTC
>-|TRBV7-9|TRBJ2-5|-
CASSLEGGRETQYF
TGTGCCAGCAGCTTAGAGGGGGGGCGAGAGACCCAGTACTTC
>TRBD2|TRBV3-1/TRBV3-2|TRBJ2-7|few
CASSTWDYSYEQYF
TGTGCCAGCAGCACCTGGGACTATTCCTACGAGCAGTACTTC